The rows below give T cell receptor beta chains drawn from one sample of a study of T cell changes during pregnancy in multiple sclerosis. Sequenced by immunoSEQ multiplex PCR; TCRdb stores in-frame clones only, minus some. The sample holds 50,000 to 60,000 clones, over 80% seen once. Sample: CD4+ T cells from peripheral blood mononuclear cells, taken in the first trimester of pregnancy. The source is a female donor with multiple sclerosis, enrolled in a pregnancy study. The CDR3 runs from the conserved cysteine through the conserved F or W. D genes are given only for firm matches. Expanded clones are given a class, and other clones once, few, many or no size at all.

- | TRBJ2-7 | TRBD2 | TRBV7-2 | CASSLNRGLAGTEQYF
once | TRBJ2-1 | TRBD1 | TRBV30 | CAWSTGTGFSNEQFF
- | TRBJ1-1 | - | TRBV4-1 | CASSRIPMRLNTEAFF
- | TRBJ2-7 | TRBD2 | TRBV5-1 | CASSQGSLAGRSYEQYF
- | TRBJ2-6 | TRBD1 | TRBV10-2 | CASSALKTGVSFGPGANVLTF
- | TRBJ2-7 | TRBD2 | TRBV4-2 | CASSLDLAGDYEQYF
- | TRBJ1-2 | TRBD1 | TRBV19 | CASSSRDRGYYGYTF
- | TRBJ2-1 | TRBD1 | TRBV9 | CASSVVGTGHEQFF
- | TRBJ2-1 | - | TRBV10-3 | CATARQVSSYNEQFF
- | TRBJ1-5 | TRBD1 | TRBV19 | CASSFGQGKIQPQHF
- | TRBJ1-4 | - | TRBV4-3 | CASSQGGLGANEKLFF
- | TRBJ2-2 | TRBD2 | TRBV9 | CASSVVAGDTGELFF
once | TRBJ1-5 | - | TRBV6-5 | CASSLVPGDPYVPQHF
- | TRBJ2-3 | TRBD2 | TRBV7-8 | CASSLGSGVTDTQYF
- | TRBJ1-1 | - | TRBV6-1 | CASRTQWGDTEAFF
- | TRBJ2-2 | - | TRBV11-1 | CASSLEGSDTGELFF
- | TRBJ2-7 | TRBD2 | TRBV5-4 | CASSFRPGLAGDEQYF
- | TRBJ2-3 | TRBD1 | TRBV5-8 | CASSRQGSTDTQYF
once | TRBJ1-3 | TRBD1 | TRBV7-2 | CASSPLRGPGNTIYF
- | TRBJ1-4 | TRBD1 | TRBV2 | CASSRDRNEKLFF